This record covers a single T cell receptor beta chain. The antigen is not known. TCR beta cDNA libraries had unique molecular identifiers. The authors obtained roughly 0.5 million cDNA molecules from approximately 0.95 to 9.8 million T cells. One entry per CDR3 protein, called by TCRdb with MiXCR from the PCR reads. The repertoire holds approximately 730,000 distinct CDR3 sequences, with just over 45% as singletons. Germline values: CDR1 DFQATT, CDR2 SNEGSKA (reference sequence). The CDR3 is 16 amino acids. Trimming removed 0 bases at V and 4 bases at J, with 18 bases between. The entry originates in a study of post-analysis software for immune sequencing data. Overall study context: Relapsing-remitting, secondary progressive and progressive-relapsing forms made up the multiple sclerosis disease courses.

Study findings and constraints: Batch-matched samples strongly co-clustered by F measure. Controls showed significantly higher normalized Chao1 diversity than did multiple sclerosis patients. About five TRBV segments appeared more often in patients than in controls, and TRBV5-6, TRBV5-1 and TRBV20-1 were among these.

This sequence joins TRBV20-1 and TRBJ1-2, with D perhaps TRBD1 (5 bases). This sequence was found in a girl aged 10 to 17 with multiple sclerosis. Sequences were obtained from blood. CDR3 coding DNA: TGCAGTGCTAGAGACGGGGGACGTCCCAGCGGCTATGGCTACACCTTC. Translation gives CSARDGGRPSGYGYTF.